The sequence of this T cell receptor beta chain was determined in a study of T cells after yellow fever vaccination (dated by TCRdb to between 2018 and 2021). About the study as a whole: Libraries from fractions with low cell numbers were prepared with the SMART-Seq v4 Ultra Low Input RNA kit. To track T-cell clones before and after primary and booster YFV17D yellow fever vaccination, bulk TCR alpha and beta repertoires were sequenced longitudinally. Two healthy male donors, one aged 18 to 29 and one aged 30 to 39 years, were included in the cohort. Blood samples were taken at several timepoints before and after primary and secondary immunization, and bulk PBMC replicates and cell subsets were isolated. The paper's findings and limits, for the study overall: Compared with the primary T-cell response, the secondary T-cell response was faster but weaker, reaching its peak on day 5 rather than on day 15. After the booster, most clones that had expanded after primary vaccination were detected again (around 97% of CD4 and 88% of CD8), suggesting broad maintenance of memory. Because abundant contaminating clonotypes from the bulk population could be contained in FACS-sorted repertoires, computational filtering was required. Because the study included only two donors, the extent to which the findings can be generalized is limited. A small share of clonotypes was detected in both CD4 and CD8 compartments, with the overlap likely arising from convergent recombination.

The meaning of the sample's treatment or condition label: live attenuated yellow fever vaccine strain. At each blood-draw timepoint, two biological replicates of bulk PBMCs were collected. A standard Ficoll-Paque protocol was used to isolate PBMCs from peripheral blood. RNA was extracted with TriZol from bulk PBMCs, CD4 and CD8 fractions, and dextramer-positive and dextramer-negative fractions. The germline V gene (reference sequence) yields SEHNR for CDR1 and FQNEAQ for CDR2. From the cysteine through the phenylalanine, the CDR3 covers 14 amino acids. Solely the CDR3 DNA is kept, with 42 bases framed from the first base. At the junction V is shortened by 4 bases and J by 0 bases, with 9 bases in between. The sample holds many counts of this clonotype. Its antigen remains unidentified. The sample holds no much larger clone one base away, and base qualities are not on file. Sequenced using an Illumina NovaSeq 6000. TCR cDNA was made using 5'RACE template switching, a step that added a universal primer site and unique molecular identifiers. Priming of cDNA synthesis was performed from both the TCR alpha and TCR beta constant segments. Library amplification involved two PCR steps, and the second step added sample barcodes and sequencing adapters. Sequencing of libraries was done on Illumina HiSeq 2500 (2x100 bp) or NovaSeq (2x150 bp). The original pipeline was this. Reads were demultiplexed and collapsed into UMI consensus sequences with MIGEC, and V(D)J alignment was performed with MiXCR. Vaccine-responding clonotypes were identified with edgeR using replicate PBMC samples, with FDR below 0.01 and a log2 fold change above 5 up to day 15 being required. Each bulk clonotype was labeled CD4 or CD8 based on which sequenced repertoire, CD4 or CD8, contained the clonotype at higher abundance. The raw public reads went through TCRdb reprocessing: fastp at Q25, MiXCR clone calling, in-frame beta chains kept. Every CDR3 protein is listed once, alongside the most common genes and DNA of its rows. For this entry, the V and J calls and clone size follow TCRdb and not the study's own pipeline. The sample yields some 250,000 distinct CDR3 sequences; approximately 3.6% were counted once. Together, the top ten hold 19% of the sample.

Specimen: PBMCs, collected 15 days after the yellow fever booster vaccination. This TCR was sampled from a young man who received the YFV17D yellow fever vaccine. The sequence is built from TRBV7-9 and TRBJ2-5; a weak D assignment points to TRBD1 (5 bases agree). The CDR3 region: CASSWAGYQETQYF. The sequence in DNA is TGTGCCAGCAGCTGGGCAGGGTACCAAGAGACCCAGTACTTC.